A selection of T cell receptor beta chains follows, all from one sample in a study of CD8 T cells in Susac syndrome. One entry per CDR3 protein results from TCRdb running MiXCR on the immunoSEQ multiplex PCR reads. This table has 150,000 to 200,000 distinct CDR3 sequences, around 94% appearing once. The sequenced sample was CD4+ T cells from PBMCs. All receptors derive from a human donor with Susac syndrome. Each CDR3 is given with its conserved first and last residue. Clone sizes are given selectively: once, few, many, or a class where the clone is expanded.

size	V	CDR3
once	TRBV2	CASRHREVSYEQYF
NA	TRBV14	CASSQELAGQETQYF
NA	TRBV9	CASSVGPAGGEEQFF
NA	TRBV14	CASSQMLRSYEQYF
once	TRBV4-1	CASSQGLAGITRTDTQYF
few	TRBV2	CASSTSGGLSYEQYF
NA	TRBV10-3	CAISEVAGEADTQYF
NA	TRBV5-1	CASSSARRGSTEAFF
NA	TRBV20-1	CSAREVQGKSNQPQHF
NA	TRBV12-3/TRBV12-4	CASSLAGYSGANVLTF
NA	TRBV5-6	CASSLLNYGYTF
NA	TRBV7-9	CASSLGADNQPQHF
NA	TRBV7-9	CASSSPRDSGNTIYF
NA	TRBV7-2	CASSLARLAGGSETQYF
NA	TRBV20-1	CSARGLLYEQYF